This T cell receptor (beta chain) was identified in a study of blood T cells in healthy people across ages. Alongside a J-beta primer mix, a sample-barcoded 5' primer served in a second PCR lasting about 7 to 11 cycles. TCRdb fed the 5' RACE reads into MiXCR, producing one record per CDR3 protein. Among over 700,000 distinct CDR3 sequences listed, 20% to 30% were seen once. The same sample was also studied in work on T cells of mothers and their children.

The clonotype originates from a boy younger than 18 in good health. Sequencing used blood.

This chain's CDR3 is CASSAQGYADTQYF. As DNA, the CDR3 is TGTGCCAGCAGTGCACAGGGGTACGCAGATACGCAGTATTTT. J is TRBJ2-3 and V is TRBV2; TRBD1 matches 7 bases. The ends lost 4 bases at V and 4 bases at J; junction bases unmatched: 5. CDR1 and CDR2 (germline): SNHLY, FYNNEI. The CDR3 runs to 14 residues.